This T cell receptor beta chain came from a study of identical twins. Trimming took off 1 base at V and 6 bases at J, with 17 bases between the two ends. This CDR3 spans 16 amino acids. The germline gives CDR1 SGDLS, CDR2 YYNGEE. TCRdb reprocessed the 5' RACE reads via MiXCR and lists one record per CDR3 protein. Counted here are 1.5 million or so distinct CDR3 sequences, about 32% occurring once; the ten biggest clones make up about 0.27%. This clonotype was seen more than once but under ten times. The sequencing sample was made of cord blood. The receptor was isolated from a newborn girl in good health. This chain connects TRBV9 to TRBJ2-1; D is possibly TRBD2 (6 bases). CDR3 in amino acids: CASSVLGDPGLNEQFF. As DNA, the CDR3 is TGTGCCAGCAGCGTACTCGGCGACCCGGGACTCAATGAGCAGTTCTTC.